This is a list of T cell receptor beta chains from one sample in a study of T cell responses to AZD1222 COVID-19 vaccine. Clones were sequenced by immunoSEQ multiplex PCR, and TCRdb holds only the in-frame ones, with some missing. The sample lists 150,000 to 200,000 clones; approximately 94% were seen once. The sample consisted of peripheral blood, taken on day 0 of AZD1222 vaccination. The receptor set was obtained from an adult in good health. CDR3s include the opening cysteine and the closing phenylalanine or tryptophan. A D gene is named only where the DNA matches it firmly. Size is omitted from some rows. Given values are once, few, many or a class for expanded clones.

v_gene: TRBV6-1; d_gene: NA; j_gene: TRBJ2-2; abundance: NA; len: 17; CDR3nt: TGTGCCAGCAGTGAAGCCCCTAGAAAGGCGAACACCGGGGAGCTGTTTTTT; CDR3aa: CASSEAPRKANTGELFF
v_gene: TRBV5-1; d_gene: TRBD1; j_gene: TRBJ1-2; abundance: NA; len: 16; CDR3nt: TGCGCCAGCAGCTTGGGCGCCTCCGGGACAGGACATGGCTACACCTTC; CDR3aa: CASSLGASGTGHGYTF
v_gene: TRBV5-4; d_gene: TRBD2; j_gene: TRBJ2-5; abundance: NA; len: 16; CDR3nt: TGTGCCAGCAGCCGTCTTAAGCGGGAGGATAAGGAGACCCAGTACTTC; CDR3aa: CASSRLKREDKETQYF
v_gene: TRBV29-1; d_gene: TRBD1; j_gene: TRBJ1-2; abundance: NA; len: 14; CDR3nt: TGCAGCGTCGACCCACAGGGGTTTGACTATGGCTACACCTTC; CDR3aa: CSVDPQGFDYGYTF
v_gene: TRBV29-1; d_gene: NA; j_gene: TRBJ1-2; abundance: NA; len: 12; CDR3nt: TGCAGCGTTGAGAGGGGTCTTAATGGCTACACCTTC; CDR3aa: CSVERGLNGYTF
v_gene: TRBV12-3/TRBV12-4; d_gene: NA; j_gene: TRBJ2-3; abundance: NA; len: 13; CDR3nt: TGTGCCGCAAGCGGGCCTCGCACAGATACGCAGTATTTT; CDR3aa: CAASGPRTDTQYF
v_gene: TRBV24-1; d_gene: NA; j_gene: TRBJ2-6; abundance: NA; len: 17; CDR3nt: TGTGCCACCAGTGACTCCGACGACAGCTTGGGGGCCAACGTCCTGACTTTC; CDR3aa: CATSDSDDSLGANVLTF
v_gene: TRBV11-2; d_gene: NA; j_gene: TRBJ2-7; abundance: NA; len: 15; CDR3nt: TGTGCCAGCAGCAACCGACTAGGGCGGTCCTACGAGCAGTACTTC; CDR3aa: CASSNRLGRSYEQYF
v_gene: TRBV3-1/TRBV3-2; d_gene: TRBD2; j_gene: TRBJ2-2; abundance: NA; len: 15; CDR3nt: TGTGCCACCGAGTTAACTAGCGGGGGCGCCGGGGAGCTGTTTTTT; CDR3aa: CATELTSGGAGELFF
v_gene: TRBV10-3; d_gene: NA; j_gene: TRBJ2-3; abundance: NA; len: 14; CDR3nt: TGTGCCATCAGATGGGGTGGGGGCGAAGATACGCAGTATTTT; CDR3aa: CAIRWGGGEDTQYF
v_gene: TRBV4-1; d_gene: NA; j_gene: TRBJ2-3; abundance: NA; len: 13; CDR3nt: TGCGCCAGCAGCCCCCCGAGCACAGATACGCAGTATTTT; CDR3aa: CASSPPSTDTQYF
v_gene: TRBV7-8; d_gene: TRBD2; j_gene: TRBJ2-7; abundance: NA; len: 16; CDR3nt: TGTGCCAGCAGCTCCTCCGGGACTAGCGGATCCTACGAGCAGTACTTC; CDR3aa: CASSSSGTSGSYEQYF
v_gene: TRBV10-1; d_gene: NA; j_gene: TRBJ2-3; abundance: NA; len: 16; CDR3nt: TGCGCCAGCAGTGAGTCTTCAGGACGCCACACAGATACGCAGTATTTT; CDR3aa: CASSESSGRHTDTQYF
v_gene: TRBV19; d_gene: NA; j_gene: TRBJ2-5; abundance: NA; len: 17; CDR3nt: TGTGCCAGTAATACCGGGGGCCTAGGCCCTAACCAAGAGACCCAGTACTTC; CDR3aa: CASNTGGLGPNQETQYF
v_gene: TRBV6-1; d_gene: NA; j_gene: TRBJ2-7; abundance: once; len: 15; CDR3nt: TGTGCCAGCAGTGAATTTAAGGGGCTACTTTACGAGCAGTACTTC; CDR3aa: CASSEFKGLLYEQYF
v_gene: TRBV19; d_gene: NA; j_gene: TRBJ2-5; abundance: NA; len: 12; CDR3nt: TGTGCCACCGGTCCGGACGCAGAGACCCAGTACTTC; CDR3aa: CATGPDAETQYF
v_gene: TRBV7-9; d_gene: TRBD2; j_gene: TRBJ2-7; abundance: NA; len: 14; CDR3nt: TGTGCCAGCAGCTTAGTGCTAGCGGGAGAAGAGCAGTACTTC; CDR3aa: CASSLVLAGEEQYF
v_gene: TRBV30; d_gene: NA; j_gene: TRBJ1-2; abundance: NA; len: 14; CDR3nt: TGTGCCTGGAGTTATGGGGGGACTAACTATGGCTACACCTTC; CDR3aa: CAWSYGGTNYGYTF
v_gene: TRBV7-2; d_gene: TRBD2; j_gene: TRBJ2-7; abundance: NA; len: 15; CDR3nt: TGTGCCAGCAGCTTAGTGTCTAGCGGTCCCTACGAGCAGTACTTC; CDR3aa: CASSLVSSGPYEQYF
v_gene: TRBV7-7; d_gene: NA; j_gene: TRBJ2-1; abundance: NA; len: 15; CDR3nt: TGTGCCAGCAGCCAGGAGTTAAGCTCCTACAATGAGCAGTTCTTC; CDR3aa: CASSQELSSYNEQFF
v_gene: TRBV5-8; d_gene: NA; j_gene: TRBJ1-4; abundance: NA; len: 12; CDR3nt: TGTGCCAGCAGCTTAACACCGAGAAAACTGTTTTTT; CDR3aa: CASSLTPRKLFF
v_gene: TRBV5-1; d_gene: NA; j_gene: TRBJ1-1; abundance: NA; len: 15; CDR3nt: TGCGCCAGCAGCCAACCTGAGACCGGGGGCACTGAAGCTTTCTTT; CDR3aa: CASSQPETGGTEAFF
v_gene: TRBV7-6; d_gene: NA; j_gene: TRBJ2-7; abundance: NA; len: 15; CDR3nt: TGTGCCAGCAGCTTAGGATTGGACAGCGGGCTCGAGCAGTACTTC; CDR3aa: CASSLGLDSGLEQYF
v_gene: TRBV7-6; d_gene: TRBD2; j_gene: TRBJ2-7; abundance: NA; len: 15; CDR3nt: TGTGCCAGCAGCCCCGGTCCCGGACTAGCGGGAGTCCACACCTTC; CDR3aa: CASSPGPGLAGVHTF
v_gene: TRBV10-1; d_gene: TRBD2; j_gene: TRBJ2-1; abundance: NA; len: 14; CDR3nt: TGCGCCAGGAGCGGGGCGAGCTCCTACAATGAGCAGTTCTTC; CDR3aa: CARSGASSYNEQFF
v_gene: TRBV9; d_gene: NA; j_gene: TRBJ2-1; abundance: NA; len: 15; CDR3nt: TGTGCCAGCAGCGTAGTGGGGGGGCGCTACAATGAGCAGTTCTTC; CDR3aa: CASSVVGGRYNEQFF
v_gene: TRBV6-5; d_gene: NA; j_gene: TRBJ1-1; abundance: NA; len: 13; CDR3nt: TGTGCCAGCAACCTACAGGGAAACACTGAAGCTTTCTTT; CDR3aa: CASNLQGNTEAFF
v_gene: TRBV5-6; d_gene: NA; j_gene: TRBJ2-1; abundance: NA; len: 17; CDR3nt: TGTGCCAGCAGCTTGGACGGTCGGGACCCGACCGACAATGAGCAGTTCTTC; CDR3aa: CASSLDGRDPTDNEQFF
v_gene: TRBV12-3/TRBV12-4; d_gene: TRBD1; j_gene: TRBJ1-2; abundance: NA; len: 12; CDR3nt: TGTGCCAGCAGACAGGGGGCGCGTGGCTACACCTTC; CDR3aa: CASRQGARGYTF
v_gene: TRBV7-9; d_gene: NA; j_gene: TRBJ1-5; abundance: NA; len: 15; CDR3nt: TGTGCCAGCAGCTTAGGTGGGGACAGCAATCAGCCCCAGCATTTT; CDR3aa: CASSLGGDSNQPQHF
v_gene: TRBV14; d_gene: TRBD2; j_gene: TRBJ2-1; abundance: NA; len: 15; CDR3nt: TGTGCCAGCAGCCAAGGGCTAGCGGGAAAGGGCGAGCAGTTCTTC; CDR3aa: CASSQGLAGKGEQFF
v_gene: TRBV5-6; d_gene: NA; j_gene: TRBJ1-4; abundance: NA; len: 14; CDR3nt: TGTGCCAGCAGCTACGGGACGGAGAATGAAAAACTGTTTTTT; CDR3aa: CASSYGTENEKLFF
v_gene: TRBV4-2; d_gene: TRBD2; j_gene: TRBJ2-5; abundance: NA; len: 18; CDR3nt: TGTGCCAGCAGCCAAGAGCTAGCGGGAGGGCCGCGGAAGGAGACCCAGTACTTC; CDR3aa: CASSQELAGGPRKETQYF
v_gene: TRBV7-8; d_gene: TRBD1; j_gene: TRBJ2-7; abundance: NA; len: 14; CDR3nt: TGTGCCAGCAGCTTCGAAGACAGGGCGGGCGAGCAGTACTTC; CDR3aa: CASSFEDRAGEQYF
v_gene: TRBV9; d_gene: TRBD1; j_gene: TRBJ2-7; abundance: NA; len: 14; CDR3nt: TGTGCCAGCAGCGGACAGGGGGCCCCCTACGAGCAGTACTTC; CDR3aa: CASSGQGAPYEQYF
v_gene: TRBV7-9; d_gene: TRBD2; j_gene: TRBJ2-1; abundance: NA; len: 16; CDR3nt: TGTGCCAGCAGCTTAGTCCAATTAGCGGGGACCGATGAGCAGTTCTTC; CDR3aa: CASSLVQLAGTDEQFF
v_gene: TRBV2; d_gene: NA; j_gene: TRBJ2-7; abundance: NA; len: 16; CDR3nt: TGTGCCAGCATCCGCGACTCTACGGAGGAGTCCTACGAGCAGTACTTC; CDR3aa: CASIRDSTEESYEQYF
v_gene: TRBV6-2/TRBV6-3; d_gene: NA; j_gene: TRBJ1-2; abundance: NA; len: 14; CDR3nt: TGTGCCAGCAGTTACTCAGCCAGGCGCTATGGCTACACCTTC; CDR3aa: CASSYSARRYGYTF
v_gene: TRBV14; d_gene: NA; j_gene: TRBJ2-7; abundance: NA; len: 16; CDR3nt: TGTGCCAGCAGCCCCCCAGGGACCGTCAAGCCCTACGAGCAGTACTTC; CDR3aa: CASSPPGTVKPYEQYF
v_gene: TRBV6-5; d_gene: NA; j_gene: TRBJ2-7; abundance: NA; len: 12; CDR3nt: TGTGCCAGCAGGCAGGGCTCCTACGAGCAGTACTTC; CDR3aa: CASRQGSYEQYF
v_gene: TRBV5-6; d_gene: NA; j_gene: TRBJ1-6; abundance: NA; len: 16; CDR3nt: TGTGCCAGCAGCATATCCCGGGGCCGTAATAATTCACCCCTCCACTTT; CDR3aa: CASSISRGRNNSPLHF
v_gene: TRBV5-4; d_gene: NA; j_gene: TRBJ1-1; abundance: NA; len: 12; CDR3nt: TGTGCCAGCAGCTTCGGGGGGACTGAAGCTTTCTTT; CDR3aa: CASSFGGTEAFF
v_gene: TRBV5-1; d_gene: TRBD2; j_gene: TRBJ2-5; abundance: NA; len: 16; CDR3nt: TGCGCCAGCAGCTTGTTCCTAGCGGGACCGCAAGAGACCCAGTACTTC; CDR3aa: CASSLFLAGPQETQYF
v_gene: TRBV14; d_gene: NA; j_gene: TRBJ1-2; abundance: NA; len: 13; CDR3nt: TGTGCCAGCAGCCCAGTACCAGGGGCTGGCTACACCTTC; CDR3aa: CASSPVPGAGYTF
v_gene: TRBV5-1; d_gene: NA; j_gene: TRBJ1-2; abundance: once; len: 14; CDR3nt: TGCGCCAGCAGCTTGCAGGGGTCTAACTATGGCTACACCTTC; CDR3aa: CASSLQGSNYGYTF
v_gene: TRBV2; d_gene: NA; j_gene: TRBJ1-1; abundance: NA; len: 16; CDR3nt: TGTGCCAGCAGGGGGGGTTCCACCAGGCTGAACACTGAAGCTTTCTTT; CDR3aa: CASRGGSTRLNTEAFF
v_gene: TRBV10-3; d_gene: NA; j_gene: TRBJ2-2; abundance: NA; len: 18; CDR3nt: TGTGCCATCAGGCCTCCCTTAGAGGACACGAAGAACACCGGGGAGCTGTTTTTT; CDR3aa: CAIRPPLEDTKNTGELFF
v_gene: TRBV27; d_gene: NA; j_gene: TRBJ1-2; abundance: NA; len: 14; CDR3nt: TGTGCCAGCAGTTTATCCCGGACAGCGGCTGGCTACACCTTC; CDR3aa: CASSLSRTAAGYTF
v_gene: TRBV4-1; d_gene: NA; j_gene: TRBJ1-6; abundance: NA; len: 13; CDR3nt: TGCGCCAGCAGGGACGACGGATATTCACCCCTCCACTTT; CDR3aa: CASRDDGYSPLHF
v_gene: TRBV5-1; d_gene: TRBD2; j_gene: TRBJ2-3; abundance: once; len: 17; CDR3nt: TGCGCCAGCAGCTCGGGAGCGGGAGGCTATTCAGAAGATACGCAGTATTTT; CDR3aa: CASSSGAGGYSEDTQYF
v_gene: TRBV9; d_gene: TRBD1; j_gene: TRBJ1-2; abundance: NA; len: 14; CDR3nt: TGTGCCAGCAGCGTAGGGACAGGGGGTTATGGCTACACCTTC; CDR3aa: CASSVGTGGYGYTF